The clone carrying this T cell receptor beta chain was picked up many times. TCR beta VDJ and CDR3 were profiled, and genomic DNA was the template. TCRdb redid the calling of the reads with MiXCR, one entry per CDR3 protein. The table lists some 200,000 distinct CDR3 sequences, roughly 50% of them singletons. This record belongs to a study of CD8+CD57+ T cells in acquired aplastic anemia. For sequencing, patients were chosen who had shown expansion of CD8+CD57+ cells by flow cytometry. Germline V gene sequence: CDR1 SNHLY, CDR2 FYNNEI. CDR3 size: 13 residues. Deletions cut 6 bases from V and 4 bases from J, with 9 bases between.

The V gene is TRBV2, the J gene TRBJ1-4; perhaps TRBD1 as D (6 bases). This TCR derives from a human donor with aplastic anemia. The sequenced material came from sorted CD4+, CD8+, or CD8+CD57+ T cells (not recorded which) from PBMCs. The CDR3 DNA reads as TGTGCCAGCAGCCGGGACAATAATGAAAAACTGTTTTTT. This codes for CASSRDNNEKLFF. Based on the CDR3 plus reference TRBV2 and TRBJ1-4, the full variable domain is EPEVTQTPSHQVTQMGQEVILRCVPISNHLYFYWYRQILGQKVEFLVSFYNNEISEKSEIFDDQFSVERPDGSNFTLKIRSTKLEDSAMYFCASSRDNNEKLFFGSGTQLSVL.